These 21 T cell receptor beta chains came from one sample sequenced in a study of blood T cell repertoires in COVID-19. Measured with immunoSEQ multiplex PCR; TCRdb has only the in-frame clones, and not every one. The sample comprises 150,000 to 200,000 clones, 75% to 90% of which are singletons, and about 3.4% rests with the top ten. Sample: PBMCs or T cells enriched from blood (not recorded which). The source of these receptors is a woman aged 55-69 years who had recovered from COVID-19.

V gene TRBV7-9 combines with J gene TRBJ1-2; a possible D gene is TRBD1 (6 bases). CDR3 length: 16 amino acids. Germline loops: CDR1 SEHNR, CDR2 FQNEAQ (reference sequence). V was shortened by 3 bases and J by 5 bases, with 19 bases between the two germline ends. The CDR3 protein is CASSFSTGPGRYGYTF. The CDR3, as DNA: TGTGCCAGCAGCTTTTCAACAGGGCCCGGGAGGTATGGCTACACCTTC.

This clone was counted once. The chain uses TRBV4-1 and TRBJ2-7; tentative D call: TRBD2 (6 bases). The CDR3 loop spans 15 amino acids. V was clipped by 3 bases and J by 4 bases, with 16 bases between them. CDR1 is MGHRA, CDR2 YSYEKL, per germline. The CDR3: CASSQGGFGGYEQYF. CDR3 bases: TGCGCCAGCAGCCAGGGGGGTTTTGGGGGTTACGAGCAGTACTTC.

The rearrangement joins TRBV7-8 to TRBJ1-3; TRBD1 is a possible D gene (6 bases). Per the germline V gene, CDR1 is SGHVS and CDR2 is FQNEAQ. Between the trimmed V and J ends, which lost 4 bases and 4 bases, there was a span of 14 bases. The CDR3 consists of 15 residues. CDR3 residues: CASSSQGLWGNTIYF. The CDR3 nucleotides are TGTGCCAGCAGCTCACAGGGTTTATGGGGAAACACCATATATTTT. Combining the CDR3 with reference TRBV7-8 and TRBJ1-3 gives the whole variable domain GAGVSQSPRYKVAKRGQDVALRCDPISGHVSLFWYQQALGQGPEFLTYFQNEAQLDKSGLPSDRFFAERPEGSVSTLKIQRTQQEDSAVYLCASSSQGLWGNTIYFGEGSWLTVV.

The chain uses TRBV7-9 and TRBJ1-5, with unresolved D. Trimming removed 0 bases from V and 4 bases from J, with 7 bases in between. The germline V gene has CDR1 SEHNR and CDR2 FQNEAQ (reference sequence). The CDR3 extends over 14 amino acids. The CDR3 DNA is TGTGCCAGCAGCTTAGCGCGGGATAATCAGCCCCAGCATTTT. Its protein product is CASSLARDNQPQHF.

The rearrangement uses TRBV6-6 and TRBJ2-2; tentative D call: TRBD2 (7 bases). This CDR3 comprises 16 residues. Between the trimmed V and J ends, which lost 1 base and 4 bases, there was a span of 13 bases. Germline lookup yields CDR1 MNHNY and CDR2 SVGAGI (reference sequence). CDR3 sequence reads: CASSYYGGGSTGELFF. The DNA of the CDR3 is TGTGCCAGCAGTTACTATGGGGGGGGCTCCACCGGGGAGCTGTTTTTT.

In DNA, the CDR3 is TGCGCCAGCAGCTTGGGACTAGCGGGGGACTCCTACAATGAGCAGTTCTTC. Translation gives CASSLGLAGDSYNEQFF. The rearrangement uses TRBV5-1 and TRBJ2-1; 12 nucleotides agree with TRBD2. With 0 bases clipped from V and 0 bases from J, the junction kept 1 base outside the gene matches. The CDR3 runs to 17 residues. CDR1 and CDR2 from the germline V gene are SGHRS and YFSETQ.

This chain connects TRBV24-1 to TRBJ1-1; D is ambiguous. CDR3 length: 16 residues. V was clipped by 5 bases and J by 1 base, with 16 bases between them. In germline, CDR1 is KGHDR, CDR2 SFDVKD. CDR3 protein: CATSASPREGNTEAFF. The CDR3 DNA follows: TGTGCCACCAGTGCATCACCTAGGGAGGGGAACACTGAAGCTTTCTTT.

V is TRBV5-6 and J is TRBJ1-5; 9 nucleotides agree with TRBD1. CDR3 length: 14 residues. Germline values: CDR1 SGHDT, CDR2 YYEEEE. Germline trimming cut 3 bases from V and 10 bases from J; bases unmatched to any gene: 8. The CDR3 loop reads CASSSDRGMVPQHF. CDR3 nucleotide sequence: TGTGCCAGCAGCTCGGACAGGGGAATGGTTCCCCAGCATTTT.

This clone was observed once. The V gene is TRBV7-8, the J gene TRBJ2-7; 9 bases agree with TRBD1. The junction had 6 bases not matched to a gene; V was cut back by 5 bases and J by 4 bases. From germline, CDR1 is SGHVS and CDR2 FQNEAQ. This CDR3 region has 14 residues. CDR3 sequence (DNA): TGTGCCAGCAGCCGATCCGGGACAGGGTACGAGCAGTACTTC. This translates into CASSRSGTGYEQYF.

The V gene is TRBV3-1 (or the pseudogene TRBV3-2), the J gene TRBJ1-5; TRBD1 is a possible D gene (6 bases). CDR1 and CDR2 (germline): LGHDT, YNNKEL (reference sequence). Trimming shortened V by 0 bases and J by 7 bases, and 13 bases separated the two germline ends. The CDR3 has 15 amino acids. For the CDR3, the DNA is TGTGCCAGCAGCCAAGATCGTTTTGGGGGCCAGCCCCAGCATTTT. Protein: CASSQDRFGGQPQHF.

This chain uses TRBV7-9 with TRBJ1-2, with D possibly being TRBD1 (5 bases). Germline V gene sequence: CDR1 SEHNR, CDR2 FQNEAQ (reference sequence). The CDR3 is 17 residues long. V shed 5 bases and J shed 0 bases, with 19 bases lying between them. The CDR3 sequence: CASSPHPGGATNYGYTF. The CDR3 DNA reads as TGTGCCAGCAGCCCCCACCCGGGGGGAGCTACTAACTATGGCTACACCTTC.

This clone occurred once. The chain recombines TRBV4-2 with TRBJ2-5, with a possible D match to TRBD1 (5 bases). CDR1 and CDR2 (germline): LGHNA, YNFKEQ. The CDR3 covers 14 residues. V lost 0 bases and J lost 0, with 5 bases in between. The CDR3 protein is CASSQETDQETQYF. The CDR3 coding sequence is TGTGCCAGCAGCCAAGAGACAGACCAAGAGACCCAGTACTTC.

This chain uses TRBV2 with TRBJ2-3; D perhaps matches TRBD1 (5 bases). The V end lost 8 bases, the J end lost 2 bases, and 8 bases lay between the germline ends. The CDR3 spans 12 residues. The germline CDR1 and CDR2 sequences are SNHLY and FYNNEI. The CDR3 sequence: CASGRDTDTQYF. In DNA form, the CDR3 reads TGTGCCAGCGGCAGGGACACAGATACGCAGTATTTT.

CDR3 nucleotides: TGTGCCAGCAGCTATCGGGACAGTGGCTACACCTTC. Protein product: CASSYRDSGYTF. This chain links TRBV4-2 with TRBJ1-2, with TRBD1 matching over 7 bases. The CDR3 totals 12 residues. V gave up 5 bases and J gave up 7 bases; unmatched junction bases: 4. Germline CDR1 is LGHNA and CDR2 is YNFKEQ.

The chain links TRBV10-3 to TRBJ1-2; D is unresolved. The CDR3 totals 15 residues. Trimming cost V 6 bases and J 0 bases, with 14 bases left between them. Germline assignment: CDR1 ENHRY and CDR2 SYGVKD. The CDR3, as DNA: TGTGCCATCAGGGATAGACAAAATTCTAACTATGGCTACACCTTC. Protein: CAIRDRQNSNYGYTF.

This clone was counted at least ten times. The gene calls are TRBV24-1 and TRBJ1-2; D not resolved. The germline V and J ends were trimmed by 1 base and 1 base, with 9 bases remaining between them. Germline V gene lookup returns CDR1 KGHDR and CDR2 SFDVKD. This CDR3 is 15 amino acids long. The CDR3 nucleotides are TGTGCCACCAGTGATTTTGAAACAGATAACTATGGCTACACCTTC. As protein: CATSDFETDNYGYTF.

This chain joins TRBV5-1 and TRBJ1-2; unclear D gene. Trimming stripped 5 bases from V and 9 bases from J, with 17 bases between. Germline CDR1 reads SGHRS; CDR2 reads YFSETQ. CDR3 size: 13 residues. CDR3 in DNA: TGCGCCAGCAGAATAAGTCTTTCCGGGAGCTACACCTTC. It yields the protein CASRISLSGSYTF.

The rearrangement joins TRBV3-1 (or the pseudogene TRBV3-2) to TRBJ1-1; D might be TRBD1 (5 bases). The germline V gene encodes CDR1 LGHDT and CDR2 YNNKEL (reference sequence). CDR3 length: 13 residues. Trimming removed 5 bases at V and 1 base at J, with 8 bases between. CDR3 loop: CASSIRENTEAFF. Written as DNA, the CDR3 is TGTGCCAGCAGCATCAGGGAGAACACTGAAGCTTTCTTT.

The J gene is TRBJ1-5, the V gene TRBV27; TRBD1 aligns across 12 bases. J gave up 6 bases and V 5 bases, and 5 bases lay outside the gene matches. Germline assignment: CDR1 MNHEY and CDR2 SMNVEV (reference sequence). The CDR3 runs 15 residues. The CDR3 bases are TGTGCCAGCAGTCAGGGGACAGGGGGCGGTCAGCCCCAGCATTTT. Its translation is CASSQGTGGGQPQHF.

The rearrangement joins TRBV11-2 to TRBJ1-1, with a possible D match to TRBD1 (6 bases). The ends were cut back, 4 bases at V and 5 bases at J, with 17 bases in the middle. The CDR3 has 15 residues. From germline, CDR1 is SGHAT and CDR2 FQNNGV. CDR3 coding DNA: TGTGCCAGCAGCTACACGTCGGGACAAAAAACTGAAGCTTTCTTT. It specifies CASSYTSGQKTEAFF. The variable domain in full, completed from reference TRBV11-2 and TRBJ1-1, reads EAGVAQSPRYKIIEKRQSVAFWCNPISGHATLYWYQQILGQGPKLLIQFQNNGVVDDSQLPKDRFSAERLKGVDSTLKIQPAKLEDSAVYLCASSYTSGQKTEAFFGQGTRLTVV.

This chain links TRBV24-1 with TRBJ1-1, with a possible D match to TRBD1 (5 bases). This CDR3 has 16 amino acids. The germline V gene has CDR1 KGHDR and CDR2 SFDVKD. Trimming stripped 3 bases from V and 3 bases from J, with 16 bases between. Here the CDR3 reads CATSDQRGPDHTEAFF. CDR3 DNA sequence: TGTGCCACCAGTGATCAAAGGGGTCCCGATCACACTGAAGCTTTCTTT.